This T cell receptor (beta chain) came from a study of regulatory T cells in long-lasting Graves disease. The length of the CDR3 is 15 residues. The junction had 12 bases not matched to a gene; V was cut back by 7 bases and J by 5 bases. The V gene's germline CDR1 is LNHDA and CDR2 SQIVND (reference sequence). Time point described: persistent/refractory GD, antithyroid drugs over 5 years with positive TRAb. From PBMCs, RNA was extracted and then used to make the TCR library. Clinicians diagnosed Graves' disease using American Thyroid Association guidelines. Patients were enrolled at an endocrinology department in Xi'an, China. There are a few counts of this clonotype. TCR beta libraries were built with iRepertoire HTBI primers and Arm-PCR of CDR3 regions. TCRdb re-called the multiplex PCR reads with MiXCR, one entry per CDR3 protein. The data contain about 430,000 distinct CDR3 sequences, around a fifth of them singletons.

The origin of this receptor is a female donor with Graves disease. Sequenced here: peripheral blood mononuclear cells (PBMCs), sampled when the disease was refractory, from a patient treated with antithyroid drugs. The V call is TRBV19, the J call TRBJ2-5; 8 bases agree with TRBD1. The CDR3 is CASNLRQGPLETQYF. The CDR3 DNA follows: TGTGCCAGTAACCTACGACAGGGGCCTCTGGAGACCCAGTACTTC.